The sequence of this TCR beta chain was determined in a study of T cells in Graves' hyperthyroidism and ophthalmopathy. There are 15 residues in the CDR3. Germline-derived CDR1 and CDR2 are SEHNR and FQNEAQ (reference sequence). What was amplified from RNA transcripts were TCR beta CDR3 regions. Primed by the HTBI set, a first-round RT-PCR was run on the TCR CDR3. A single record per CDR3 protein comes from TCRdb applying MiXCR to the multiplex PCR reads. The sample records about 570,000 distinct CDR3 sequences, 12% to 15% being singletons. The study's findings and limits: Most thyroid-expanded clonotypes above 0.001 were also found in blood.

This clonotype was observed at least ten times. Antigen: not known. A junction end diverges from the germline sequence, so it may reflect a read error. The clonotype comes from a woman aged 40 to 50 with Graves' hyperthyroidism. The chain links TRBV7-9 to TRBJ2-7; D gene uncertain. Input material: blood. The CDR3 protein is CASSLVIPRSSEQYF. CDR3 bases: TGTGCCAGCAGCTTAGTTATCCCACGGTCCTCCGAGCAGTACTTC.